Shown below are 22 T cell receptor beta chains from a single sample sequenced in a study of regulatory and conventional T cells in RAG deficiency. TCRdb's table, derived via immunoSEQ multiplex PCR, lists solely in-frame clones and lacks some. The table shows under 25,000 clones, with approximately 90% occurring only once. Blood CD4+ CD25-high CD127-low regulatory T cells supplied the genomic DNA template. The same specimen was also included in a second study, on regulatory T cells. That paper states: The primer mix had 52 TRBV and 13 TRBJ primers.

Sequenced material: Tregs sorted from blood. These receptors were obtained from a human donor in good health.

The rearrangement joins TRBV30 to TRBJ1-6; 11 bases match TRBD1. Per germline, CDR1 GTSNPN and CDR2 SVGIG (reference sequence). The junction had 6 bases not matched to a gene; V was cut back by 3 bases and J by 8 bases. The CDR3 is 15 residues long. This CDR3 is CAWRRDRGIYSPLHF. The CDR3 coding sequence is TGTGCCTGGAGACGGGACAGGGGGATTTATTCACCCCTCCACTTT.

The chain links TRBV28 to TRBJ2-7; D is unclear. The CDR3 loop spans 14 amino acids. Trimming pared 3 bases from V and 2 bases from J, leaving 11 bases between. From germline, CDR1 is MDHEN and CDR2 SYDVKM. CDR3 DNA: TGTGCCAGCAGTTTCTCAGAGAATACCTACGAGCAGTACTTC. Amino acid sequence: CASSFSENTYEQYF. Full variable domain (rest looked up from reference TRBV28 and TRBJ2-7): DVKVTQSSRYLVKRTGEKVFLECVQDMDHENMFWYRQDPGLGLRLIYFSYDVKMKEKGDIPEGYSVSREKKERFSLILESASTNQTSMYLCASSFSENTYEQYFGPGTRLTVT.

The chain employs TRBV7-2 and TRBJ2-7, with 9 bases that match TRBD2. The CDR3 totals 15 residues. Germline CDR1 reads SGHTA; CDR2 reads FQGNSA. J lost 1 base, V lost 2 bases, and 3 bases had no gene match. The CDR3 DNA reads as TGTGCCAGCAGCTTAAGAGCGGGAGGATCCTACGAGCAGTACTTC. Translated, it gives CASSLRAGGSYEQYF.

The CDR3 DNA sequence: TGTGCCAGTAGTTTCCCTCCACCTAGCGGGATTACAGATACGCAGTATTTT. It translates to CASSFPPPSGITDTQYF. The genes are TRBV19 and TRBJ2-3, with TRBD2 identical over 9 bases. Per the germline V gene, CDR1 is LNHDA and CDR2 is SQIVND (reference sequence). This CDR3 is built from 17 residues. J was trimmed by 3 bases and V by 5 bases; bases with no gene match: 12. The full variable domain, completed using reference TRBV19 and TRBJ2-3, is DGGITQSPKYLFRKEGQNVTLSCEQNLNHDAMYWYRQDPGQGLRLIYYSQIVNDFQKGDIAEGYSVSREKKESFPLTVTSAQKNPTAFYLCASSFPPPSGITDTQYFGPGTRLTVL.

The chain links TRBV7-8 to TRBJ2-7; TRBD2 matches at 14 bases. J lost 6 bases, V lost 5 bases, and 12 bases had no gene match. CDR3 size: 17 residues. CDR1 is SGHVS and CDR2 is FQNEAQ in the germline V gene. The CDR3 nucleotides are TGTGCCAGCAGCCCGCATACAGGACTAGCGGGGGGAGTCGAGCAGTACTTC. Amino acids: CASSPHTGLAGGVEQYF.

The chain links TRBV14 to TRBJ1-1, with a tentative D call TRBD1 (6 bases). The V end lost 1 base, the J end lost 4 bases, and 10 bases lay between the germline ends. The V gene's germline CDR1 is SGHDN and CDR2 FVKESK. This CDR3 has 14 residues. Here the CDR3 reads CASSQGRGGTEAFF. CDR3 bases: TGTGCCAGCAGCCAAGGAAGGGGGGGCACTGAAGCTTTCTTT.

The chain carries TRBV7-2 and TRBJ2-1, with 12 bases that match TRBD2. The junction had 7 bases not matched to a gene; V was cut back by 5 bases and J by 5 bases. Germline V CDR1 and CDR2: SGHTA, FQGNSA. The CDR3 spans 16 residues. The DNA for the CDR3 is TGTGCCAGCAGCAAAACGGGACTAGCGGGCCACAATGAGCAGTTCTTC. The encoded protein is CASSKTGLAGHNEQFF.

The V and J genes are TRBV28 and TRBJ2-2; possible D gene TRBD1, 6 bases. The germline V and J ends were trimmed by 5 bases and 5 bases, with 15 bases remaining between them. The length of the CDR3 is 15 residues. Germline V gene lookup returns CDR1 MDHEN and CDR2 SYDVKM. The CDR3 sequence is CASSPQGLWTGELFF. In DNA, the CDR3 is TGTGCCAGCAGTCCCCAGGGGTTATGGACCGGGGAGCTGTTTTTT.

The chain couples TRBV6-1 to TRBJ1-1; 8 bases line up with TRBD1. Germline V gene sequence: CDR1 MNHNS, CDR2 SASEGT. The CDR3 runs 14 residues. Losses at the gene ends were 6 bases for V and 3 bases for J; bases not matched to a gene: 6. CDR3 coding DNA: TGTGCCAGCAGAAGAACAGGGGGGGACACTGAAGCTTTCTTT. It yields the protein CASRRTGGDTEAFF.

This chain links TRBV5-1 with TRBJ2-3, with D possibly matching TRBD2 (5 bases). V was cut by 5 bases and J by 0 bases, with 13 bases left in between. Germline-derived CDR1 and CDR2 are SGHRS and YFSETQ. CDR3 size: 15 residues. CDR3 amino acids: CASSPGSPSTDTQYF. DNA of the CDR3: TGCGCCAGCAGTCCGGGATCCCCCAGCACAGATACGCAGTATTTT.

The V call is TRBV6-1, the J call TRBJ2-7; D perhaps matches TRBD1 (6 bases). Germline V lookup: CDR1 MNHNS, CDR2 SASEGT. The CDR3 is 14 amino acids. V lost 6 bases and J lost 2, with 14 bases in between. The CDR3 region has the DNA TGTGCCAGCAGGACTCGCGGACAGACCTACGAGCAGTACTTC. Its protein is CASRTRGQTYEQYF.

The CDR3 DNA reads TGTGCCAGCAGTTTTCCGGGGGCTGGAAACACCATATATTTT. It yields the protein CASSFPGAGNTIYF. The chain recombines TRBV28 with TRBJ1-3, with a weak D call TRBD1 (5 bases). This CDR3 is 14 amino acids long. CDR1 is MDHEN and CDR2 is SYDVKM in the germline V gene. V shed 3 bases and J shed 2 bases, with 8 bases lying between them.

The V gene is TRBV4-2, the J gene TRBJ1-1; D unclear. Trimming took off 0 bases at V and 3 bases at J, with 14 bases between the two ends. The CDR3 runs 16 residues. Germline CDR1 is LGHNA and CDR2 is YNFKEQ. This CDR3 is CASSQDSFLIDTEAFF. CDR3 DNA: TGTGCCAGCAGCCAAGATTCGTTTTTAATAGACACTGAAGCTTTCTTT.

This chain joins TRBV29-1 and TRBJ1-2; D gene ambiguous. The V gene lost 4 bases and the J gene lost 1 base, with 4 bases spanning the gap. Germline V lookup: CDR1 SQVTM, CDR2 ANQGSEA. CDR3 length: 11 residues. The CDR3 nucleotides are TGCAGCGTTGGGCTTAACTATGGCTACACCTTC. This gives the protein CSVGLNYGYTF.

In nucleotides, the CDR3 is TGTGCCAGCAGTGCCGGGACTAGCGGCAACACAGATACGCAGTATTTT. It codes for CASSAGTSGNTDTQYF. The rearrangement uses TRBV6-1 and TRBJ2-3, with 11 bases fitting TRBD2. Germline loops: CDR1 MNHNS, CDR2 SASEGT. The junction had 5 bases not matched to a gene; V was cut back by 4 bases and J by 2 bases. CDR3 size: 16 residues.

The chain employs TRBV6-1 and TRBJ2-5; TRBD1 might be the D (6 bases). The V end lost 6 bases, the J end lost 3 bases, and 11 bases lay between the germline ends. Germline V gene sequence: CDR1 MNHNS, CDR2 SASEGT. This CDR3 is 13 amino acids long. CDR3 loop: CASRGATEETQYF. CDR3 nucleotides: TGTGCCAGCAGGGGGGCGACGGAAGAGACCCAGTACTTC.

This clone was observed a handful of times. The CDR3, as DNA: TGTGCCAGCAGCCAAATGCTGGCGGAAGCTTTCTTT. This codes for CASSQMLAEAFF. This chain links TRBV7-3 with TRBJ1-1; D gene unclear. The CDR3 runs 12 residues. V dropped 5 bases and J dropped 8 bases, with 12 bases sitting between them. The germline V gene has CDR1 SGHTA and CDR2 FQGTGA.

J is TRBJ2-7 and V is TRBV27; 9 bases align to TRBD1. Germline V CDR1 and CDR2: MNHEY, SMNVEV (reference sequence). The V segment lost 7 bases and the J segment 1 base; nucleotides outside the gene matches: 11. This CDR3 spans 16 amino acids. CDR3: CASNPGQGSSSYEQYF. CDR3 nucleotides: TGTGCCAGCAACCCTGGACAGGGGTCCTCATCCTACGAGCAGTACTTC.

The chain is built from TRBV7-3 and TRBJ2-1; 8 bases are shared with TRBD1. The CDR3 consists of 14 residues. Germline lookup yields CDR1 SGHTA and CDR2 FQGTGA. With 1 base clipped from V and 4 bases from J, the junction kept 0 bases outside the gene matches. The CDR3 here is CASSLRDRYNEQFF. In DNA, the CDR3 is TGTGCCAGCAGCTTAAGGGACAGGTACAATGAGCAGTTCTTC.

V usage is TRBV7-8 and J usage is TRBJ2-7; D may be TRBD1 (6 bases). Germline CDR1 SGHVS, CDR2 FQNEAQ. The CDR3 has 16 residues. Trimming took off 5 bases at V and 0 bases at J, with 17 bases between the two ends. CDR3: CASSLGVGRGSYEQYF. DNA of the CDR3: TGTGCCAGCAGCCTAGGGGTCGGCAGGGGCTCCTACGAGCAGTACTTC.

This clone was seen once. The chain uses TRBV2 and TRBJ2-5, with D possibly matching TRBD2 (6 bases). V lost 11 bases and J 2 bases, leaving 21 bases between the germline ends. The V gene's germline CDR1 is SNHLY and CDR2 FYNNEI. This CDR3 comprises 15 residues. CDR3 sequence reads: CAGGGSGSSQETQYF. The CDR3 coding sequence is TGTGCCGGCGGTGGGAGCGGGTCCTCACAAGAGACCCAGTACTTC.

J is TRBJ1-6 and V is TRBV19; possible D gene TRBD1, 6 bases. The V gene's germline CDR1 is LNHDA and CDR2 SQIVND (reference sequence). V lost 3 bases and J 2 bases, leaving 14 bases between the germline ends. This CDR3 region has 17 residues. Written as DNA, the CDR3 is TGTGCCAGTAGTATGGAACTACAGGGACCCTATAATTCACCCCTCCACTTT. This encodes CASSMELQGPYNSPLHF.